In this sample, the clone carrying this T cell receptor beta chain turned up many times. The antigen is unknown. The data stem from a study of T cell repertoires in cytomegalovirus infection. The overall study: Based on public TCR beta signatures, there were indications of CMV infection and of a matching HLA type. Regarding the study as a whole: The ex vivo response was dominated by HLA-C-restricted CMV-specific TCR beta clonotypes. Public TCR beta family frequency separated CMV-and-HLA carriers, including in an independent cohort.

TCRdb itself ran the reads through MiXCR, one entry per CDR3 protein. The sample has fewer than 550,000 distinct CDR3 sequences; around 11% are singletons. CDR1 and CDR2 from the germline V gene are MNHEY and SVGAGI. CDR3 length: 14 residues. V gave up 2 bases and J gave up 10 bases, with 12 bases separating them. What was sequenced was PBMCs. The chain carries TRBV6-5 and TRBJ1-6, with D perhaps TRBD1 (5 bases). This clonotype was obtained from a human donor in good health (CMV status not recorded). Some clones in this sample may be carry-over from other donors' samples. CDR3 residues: CASSYGGRRSPLHF. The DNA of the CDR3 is TGTGCCAGCAGTTACGGGGGGAGGAGATCACCCCTCCACTTT.